The rows below give T cell receptor beta chains drawn from one sample of a study of cytomegalovirus exposure and HLA in healthy donors. Using immunoSEQ multiplex PCR, the repertoire was profiled, and TCRdb retains in-frame clones only, with some absent. The repertoire holds 95,000 to 150,000 clones, with 65% to 85% as singletons. Sequenced: PBMCs. The receptors here all came from a man aged 50-59 years in good health and CMV-seronegative. Each CDR3 is given with its conserved first and last residue. A D gene is named only where the DNA matches it firmly. Clone size is shown for a subset of rows, as once, few, many or a class of expanded clone.

V gene	D gene	J gene	clone size	CDR3 DNA	CDR3 protein
TRBV5-8	TRBD1	TRBJ2-1	NA	TGTGCCAGCAGCCGGGACAGGGGGAGTAAGAATGAGCAGTTCTTC	CASSRDRGSKNEQFF
TRBV7-2	NA	TRBJ1-1	NA	TGTGCCAGCAGCATAAACAGGAACACTGAAGCTTTCTTT	CASSINRNTEAFF
TRBV18	TRBD1	TRBJ2-7	NA	TGTGCCAGCTCATGGCCGGGACAGGGGTCCTACGAGCAGTACTTC	CASSWPGQGSYEQYF
TRBV5-1	NA	TRBJ2-1	NA	TGCGCCAGCAGCCTGGGACACAACAATGAGCAGTTCTTC	CASSLGHNNEQFF
TRBV10-3	TRBD2	TRBJ2-3	NA	TGTGCCATCAGAGGGGCGGGGGGGGAAGATACGCAGTATTTT	CAIRGAGGEDTQYF
TRBV21-1	NA	TRBJ1-2	NA	TGTGCCAGCAGCAAAGATAGGACAGGGGTCCGAGAGGGCTACACCTTC	CASSKDRTGVREGYTF
TRBV2	TRBD1	TRBJ2-2	once	TGTGCCAGCAGGGTCGACAGGGCCTACACCGGGGAGCTGTTTTTT	CASRVDRAYTGELFF
TRBV29-1	NA	TRBJ1-2	NA	TGCAGCGTTAAGAAGGGGGTGCAAGGTGGCTACACCTTC	CSVKKGVQGGYTF
TRBV4-1	NA	TRBJ1-2	NA	TGCGCCAGCAGCCAAATAGGGGACTGGCCCTATGGCTACACCTTC	CASSQIGDWPYGYTF
TRBV20-1	NA	TRBJ2-5	NA	TGCAGTTTAGGAGGGGACGAGACCCAGTACTTC	CSLGGDETQYF